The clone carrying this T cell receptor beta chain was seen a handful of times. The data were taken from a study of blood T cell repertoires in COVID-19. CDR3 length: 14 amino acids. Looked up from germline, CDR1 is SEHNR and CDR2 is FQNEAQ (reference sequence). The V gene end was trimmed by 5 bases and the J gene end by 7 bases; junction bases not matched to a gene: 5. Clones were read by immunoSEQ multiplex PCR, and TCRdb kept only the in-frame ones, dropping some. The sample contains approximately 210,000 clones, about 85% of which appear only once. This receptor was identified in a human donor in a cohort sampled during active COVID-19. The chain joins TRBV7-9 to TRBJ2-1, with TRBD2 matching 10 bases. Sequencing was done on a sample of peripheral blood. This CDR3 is CASSASGGMNEQFF. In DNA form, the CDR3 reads TGTGCCAGCAGCGCTAGCGGGGGCATGAATGAGCAGTTCTTC.